The source of this T cell receptor (beta chain) is a study of cytomegalovirus exposure and HLA in healthy donors. Study-wide findings and caveats: Investigators reported about 160 TCR beta chains as tied to cytomegalovirus. Published work reported that the classifier diagnosed cytomegalovirus status with high specificity and sensitivity. Common viral pathogens were later found to be apparently linked to several of the most significant clusters.

Germline V CDR1 and CDR2: SGHTA, FQGNSA. There are 14 residues in the CDR3. Trimming stripped 3 bases from V and 1 base from J, with 9 bases between. A multiplex PCR was run with 60 Vbeta primers and 13 Jbeta primers. Data came from immunoSEQ multiplex PCR; TCRdb stores just in-frame clones and leaves some out. This table has 95,000 to 110,000 clones, roughly 82% appearing once. Concerning this clone: Its target is unknown.

The study sampled nominally healthy donors, though unrecorded immune exposures were likely. Sequences were obtained from PBMCs. The sequence was collected from a male donor in good health and CMV-seronegative. The chain links TRBV7-2 to TRBJ1-1; perhaps TRBD1 as D (5 bases). As DNA, the CDR3 is TGTGCCAGCAGCTTCGGGGGTGGGAACACTGAAGCTTTCTTT. Protein sequence: CASSFGGGNTEAFF.